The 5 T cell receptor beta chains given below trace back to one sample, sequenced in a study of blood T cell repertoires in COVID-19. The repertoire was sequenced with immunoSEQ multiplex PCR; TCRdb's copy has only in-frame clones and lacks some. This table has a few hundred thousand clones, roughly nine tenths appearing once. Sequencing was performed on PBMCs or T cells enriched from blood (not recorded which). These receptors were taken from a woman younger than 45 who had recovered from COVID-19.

CDR3 in amino acids: CASSLGQGYQPQHF. The CDR3 bases are TGTGCCAGCAGTTTAGGCCAGGGCTATCAGCCCCAGCATTTT. This chain uses TRBV28 with TRBJ1-5; maybe TRBD1 (5 bases). Germline assignment: CDR1 MDHEN and CDR2 SYDVKM. The germline V and J ends were trimmed by 2 bases and 5 bases, with 10 bases remaining between them. The CDR3 is 14 amino acids.

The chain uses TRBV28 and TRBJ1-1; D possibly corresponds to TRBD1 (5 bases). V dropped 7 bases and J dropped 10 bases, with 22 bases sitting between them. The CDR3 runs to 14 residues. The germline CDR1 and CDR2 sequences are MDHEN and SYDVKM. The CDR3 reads CASTTPGRGNVAFF. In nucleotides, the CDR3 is TGTGCCAGCACCACCCCGGGGAGGGGAAATGTAGCTTTCTTT.

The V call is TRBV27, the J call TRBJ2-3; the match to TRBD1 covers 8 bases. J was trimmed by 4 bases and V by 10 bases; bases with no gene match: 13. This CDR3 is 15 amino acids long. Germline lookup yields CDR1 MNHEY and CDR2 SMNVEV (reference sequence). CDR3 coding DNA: TGTGCCACAGGGGGCGGCAGGGGAGTAGCAGATACGCAGTATTTT. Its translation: CATGGGRGVADTQYF.

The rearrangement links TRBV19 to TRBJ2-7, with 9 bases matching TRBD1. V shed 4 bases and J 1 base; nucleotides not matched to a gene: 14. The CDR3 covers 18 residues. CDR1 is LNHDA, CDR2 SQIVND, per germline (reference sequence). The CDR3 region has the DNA TGTGCCAGTAGTACACTACCGGGACAGGGTGATCGGTCCTACGAGCAGTACTTC. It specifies CASSTLPGQGDRSYEQYF.

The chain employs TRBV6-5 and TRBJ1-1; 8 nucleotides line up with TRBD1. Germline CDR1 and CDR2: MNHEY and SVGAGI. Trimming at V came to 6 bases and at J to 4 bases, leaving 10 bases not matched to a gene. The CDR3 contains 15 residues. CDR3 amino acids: CASSPDRGWGTEAFF. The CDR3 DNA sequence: TGTGCCAGCAGCCCCGACAGGGGTTGGGGCACTGAAGCTTTCTTT.